This T cell receptor (beta chain) was found in a study of cytomegalovirus exposure and HLA in healthy donors. Germline V gives CDR1 KGHSH, CDR2 LQKENI. This CDR3 spans 13 amino acids. The V end was cut by 3 bases, the J end by 8 bases, with 11 bases between. Vbeta (60) and Jbeta (13) primers were used in the PCR. Here immunoSEQ multiplex PCR was the method, and the copy in TCRdb shows in-frame clones only, minus some. In the table there are fewer than 75,000 clones, approximately 80% of which are singletons. Whereas donors were nominally healthy upon sampling, unrecorded immune exposures were probable. This clone was seen a single time. Its cognate antigen is unknown. Study observations and caveats: Within an earlier analysis, most TCR beta V segments proved productive either about 87% or about 30% of the time. Among the sequence variants, a highly shared cluster was likely an artifact of sequencing. It was shown in a later analysis that HLA-associated TCR beta chains were more clonally expanded than other, equally common chains.

The sample comprised PBMCs. The source is a man aged 25-40 years in good health and CMV-seronegative. The J gene is TRBJ2-1, the V gene TRBV18; TRBD1 might be the D (6 bases). CDR3 sequence: CASSPNRDDEQFF. CDR3 nucleotides: TGTGCCAGCTCACCGAACAGGGACGATGAGCAGTTCTTC.